The 2 T cell receptor beta chains in this list originate from one sample, sequenced in a study of OX40 agonist ivuxolimab in advanced cancers. Data came from immunoSEQ multiplex PCR; TCRdb stores just in-frame clones and leaves some out. This sample has tens of thousands of clones; about 88% occur once, and the top ten carry about 4%. Sequenced here: CD4+ or CD8+ T cells sorted from blood, sampled in a trial of the OX40 agonist ivuxolimab. These receptor sequences come from an adult with an advanced solid tumor such as melanoma, head and neck, liver or kidney cancer.

V gene TRBV28 combines with J gene TRBJ2-2; D is possibly TRBD1 (6 bases). Germline-derived CDR1 and CDR2 are MDHEN and SYDVKM. Trimming removed 8 bases at V and 7 bases at J, with 8 bases between. The CDR3 loop spans 11 amino acids. This CDR3 reads CASQGFGELFF. For the CDR3, the DNA is TGTGCCAGCCAGGGGTTCGGGGAGCTGTTTTTT. Full variable domain (rest looked up from reference TRBV28 and TRBJ2-2): DVKVTQSSRYLVKRTGEKVFLECVQDMDHENMFWYRQDPGLGLRLIYFSYDVKMKEKGDIPEGYSVSREKKERFSLILESASTNQTSMYLCASQGFGELFFGEGSRLTVL.

V is TRBV6-6 and J is TRBJ1-1; D is perhaps TRBD1 (6 bases). The CDR3 length is 14 residues. Germline V gene data show CDR1 as MNHNY and CDR2 as SVGAGI (reference sequence). Trimming pared 6 bases from V and 1 base from J, leaving 12 bases between. DNA of the CDR3: TGTGCCAGCAGAACGCAGGGGACGAACACTGAAGCTTTCTTT. Its translation: CASRTQGTNTEAFF.